The 3 T cell receptor beta chains reported below all come from one sample, sequenced in a study of cytomegalovirus exposure and HLA in healthy donors. PCR amplification relied on 60 Vbeta primers (plus 13 Jbeta primers). Produced via immunoSEQ multiplex PCR; TCRdb's table is partial and in-frame only. The profile shows about 190,000 clones, almost 80% of them singletons. Sequenced input: PBMCs. These TCRs come from a woman aged 18 to 35 in good health and CMV-seronegative.

V and J are TRBV29-1 and TRBJ2-5; D is possibly TRBD1 (5 bases). V was shortened by 2 bases and J by 1 base, with 8 bases between the two germline ends. CDR3 length: 13 residues. Germline lookup yields CDR1 SQVTM and CDR2 ANQGSEA. CDR3 in DNA: TGCAGCGTTGAAAGACAGTCCCAAGAGACCCAGTACTTC. It codes for CSVERQSQETQYF.

CDR3 bases: TGTGCCAGCAGATCCCCGGAGGGAGCCTACGAGCAGTACTTC. Translated: CASRSPEGAYEQYF. The chain combines TRBV13 with TRBJ2-7; TRBD2 is a possible D gene (6 bases). The germline gives CDR1 PRHDT, CDR2 FYEKMQ (reference sequence). With 6 bases removed from V and 2 bases from J, the gap between germline ends came to 14 bases. The CDR3 loop spans 14 amino acids.

The chain employs TRBV10-1 and TRBJ2-1; possible D gene TRBD2, 5 bases. V lost 0 bases, J lost 7 bases, and 7 bases lay in between. The CDR3 is 13 amino acids. From germline, CDR1 is WNHNN and CDR2 SYGVQD (reference sequence). As DNA, the CDR3 is TGCGCCAGCAGTGAGTCAAGAGGGAATGAGCAGTTCTTC. Translated: CASSESRGNEQFF.